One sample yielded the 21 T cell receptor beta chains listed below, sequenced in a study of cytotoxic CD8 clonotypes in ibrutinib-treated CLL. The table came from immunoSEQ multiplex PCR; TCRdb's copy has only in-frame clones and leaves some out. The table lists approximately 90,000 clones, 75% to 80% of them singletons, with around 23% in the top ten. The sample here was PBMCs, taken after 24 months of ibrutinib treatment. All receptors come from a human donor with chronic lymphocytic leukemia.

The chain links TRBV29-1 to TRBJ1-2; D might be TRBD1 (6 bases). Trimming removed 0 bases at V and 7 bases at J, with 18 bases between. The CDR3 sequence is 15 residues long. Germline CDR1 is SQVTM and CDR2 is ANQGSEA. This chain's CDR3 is CSVEEGVRGVGGYTF. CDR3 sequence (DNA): TGCAGCGTTGAAGAAGGGGTCAGGGGCGTGGGTGGCTACACCTTC.

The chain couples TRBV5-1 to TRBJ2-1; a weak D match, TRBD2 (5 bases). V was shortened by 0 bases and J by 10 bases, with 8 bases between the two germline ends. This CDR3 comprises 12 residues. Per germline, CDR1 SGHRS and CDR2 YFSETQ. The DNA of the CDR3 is TGCGCCAGCAGCTTGGGAGGAGGAGAGCAGTTCTTC. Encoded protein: CASSLGGGEQFF.

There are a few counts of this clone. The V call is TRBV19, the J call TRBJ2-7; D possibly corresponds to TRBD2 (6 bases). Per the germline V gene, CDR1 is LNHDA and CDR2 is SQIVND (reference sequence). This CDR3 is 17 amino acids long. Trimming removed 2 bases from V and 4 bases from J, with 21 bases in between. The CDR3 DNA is TGTGCCAGTAGTATACACGCGGGACCCACAGAACGATACGAGCAGTACTTC. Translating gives CASSIHAGPTERYEQYF.

CDR3 sequence reads: CASSPGGANVLTF. The DNA of the CDR3 is TGCGCCAGCAGCCCGGGTGGGGCCAACGTCCTGACTTTC. The rearrangement links TRBV5-1 to TRBJ2-6; D not resolved. Germline CDR1 and CDR2: SGHRS and YFSETQ. This CDR3 is 13 amino acids long. V was clipped by 4 bases and J by 3 bases, with 5 bases between them.

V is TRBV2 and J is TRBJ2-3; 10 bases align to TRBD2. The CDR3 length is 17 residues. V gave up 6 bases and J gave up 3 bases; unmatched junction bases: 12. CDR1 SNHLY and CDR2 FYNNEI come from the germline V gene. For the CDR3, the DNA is TGTGCCAGCAGCGCCCCCGGGTTAGCGGGAGGAACAGATACGCAGTATTTT. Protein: CASSAPGLAGGTDTQYF.

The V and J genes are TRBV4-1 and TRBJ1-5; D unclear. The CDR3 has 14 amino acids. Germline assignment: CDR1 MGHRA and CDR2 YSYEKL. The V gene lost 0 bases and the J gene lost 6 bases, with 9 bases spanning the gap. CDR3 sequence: CASSQEIEGQPQHF. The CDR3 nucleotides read TGCGCCAGCAGCCAAGAGATTGAGGGTCAGCCCCAGCATTTT.

CDR3 loop: CASSLTYEQYF. Written as DNA, the CDR3 is TGTGCCAGCAGTTTAACCTACGAGCAGTACTTC. The chain combines TRBV28 with TRBJ2-7; D uncertain. V lost 2 bases, J lost 2 bases, and 1 base lay in between. The CDR3 runs to 11 residues. Germline lookup yields CDR1 MDHEN and CDR2 SYDVKM.

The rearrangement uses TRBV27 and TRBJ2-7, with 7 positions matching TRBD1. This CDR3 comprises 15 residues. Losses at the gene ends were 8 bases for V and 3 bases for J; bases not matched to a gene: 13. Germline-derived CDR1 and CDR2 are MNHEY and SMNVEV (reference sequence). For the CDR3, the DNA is TGTGCCAGCGCCCCGCCGGGACAGAAACTCTACGAGCAGTACTTC. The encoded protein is CASAPPGQKLYEQYF.

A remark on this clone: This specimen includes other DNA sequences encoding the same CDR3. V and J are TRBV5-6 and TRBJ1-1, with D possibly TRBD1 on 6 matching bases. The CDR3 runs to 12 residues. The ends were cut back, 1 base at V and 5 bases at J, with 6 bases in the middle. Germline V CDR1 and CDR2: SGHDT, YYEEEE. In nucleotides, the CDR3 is TGTGCCAGCAGCTTGAGGGGGACTGAAGCTTTCTTT. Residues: CASSLRGTEAFF.

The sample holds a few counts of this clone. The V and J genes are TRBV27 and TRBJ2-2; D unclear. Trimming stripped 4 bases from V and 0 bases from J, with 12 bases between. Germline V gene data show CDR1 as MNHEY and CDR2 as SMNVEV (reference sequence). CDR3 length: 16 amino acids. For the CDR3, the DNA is TGTGCCAGCAGTTCCCCCTTTGAGGCGAACACCGGGGAGCTGTTTTTT. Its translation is CASSSPFEANTGELFF.

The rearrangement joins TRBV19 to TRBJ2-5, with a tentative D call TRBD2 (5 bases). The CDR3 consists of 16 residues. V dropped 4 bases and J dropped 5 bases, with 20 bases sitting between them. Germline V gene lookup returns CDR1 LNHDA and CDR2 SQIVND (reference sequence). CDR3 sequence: CASSKDRTGLGETQYF. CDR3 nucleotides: TGTGCCAGTAGTAAGGATCGGACGGGGTTAGGGGAGACCCAGTACTTC.

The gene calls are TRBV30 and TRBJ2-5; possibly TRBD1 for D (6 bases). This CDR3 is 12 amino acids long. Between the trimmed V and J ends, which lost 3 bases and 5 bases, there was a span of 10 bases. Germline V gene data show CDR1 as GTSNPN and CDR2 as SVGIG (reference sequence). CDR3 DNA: TGTGCCTGGAGCTGGGGGCTTGAGACCCAGTACTTC. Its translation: CAWSWGLETQYF.

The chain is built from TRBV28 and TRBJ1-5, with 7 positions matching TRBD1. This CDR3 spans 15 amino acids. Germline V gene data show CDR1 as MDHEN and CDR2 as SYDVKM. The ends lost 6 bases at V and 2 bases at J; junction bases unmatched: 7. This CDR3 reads CASSVTGWGNQPQHF. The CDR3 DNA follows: TGTGCCAGCAGCGTGACAGGGTGGGGCAATCAGCCCCAGCATTTT.

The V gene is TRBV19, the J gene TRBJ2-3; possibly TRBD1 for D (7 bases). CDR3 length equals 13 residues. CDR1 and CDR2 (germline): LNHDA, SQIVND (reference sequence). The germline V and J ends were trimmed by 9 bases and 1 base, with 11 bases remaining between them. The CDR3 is CASSGGRTDTQYF. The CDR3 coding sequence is TGTGCCAGCTCAGGGGGGCGCACAGATACGCAGTATTTT.

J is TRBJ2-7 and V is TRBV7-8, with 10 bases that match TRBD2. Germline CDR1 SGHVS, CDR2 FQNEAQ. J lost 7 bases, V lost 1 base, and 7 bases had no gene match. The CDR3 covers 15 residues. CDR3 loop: CASSLVSGRAEEQYF. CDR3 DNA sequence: TGTGCCAGCAGCTTAGTCAGCGGGAGGGCCGAGGAGCAGTACTTC.

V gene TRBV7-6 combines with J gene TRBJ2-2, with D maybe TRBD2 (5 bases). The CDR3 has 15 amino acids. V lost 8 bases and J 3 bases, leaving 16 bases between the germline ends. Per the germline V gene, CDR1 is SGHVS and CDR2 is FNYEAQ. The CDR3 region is CASRLFEGDTGELFF. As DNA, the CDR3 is TGTGCCAGCCGCCTTTTTGAGGGTGACACCGGGGAGCTGTTTTTT.

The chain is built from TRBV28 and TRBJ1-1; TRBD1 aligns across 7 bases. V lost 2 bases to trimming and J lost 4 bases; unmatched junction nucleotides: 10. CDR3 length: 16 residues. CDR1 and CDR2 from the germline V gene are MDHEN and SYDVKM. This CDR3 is CASSLLKGGAVTEAFF. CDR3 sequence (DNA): TGTGCCAGCAGTTTACTTAAAGGGGGCGCAGTCACTGAAGCTTTCTTT.

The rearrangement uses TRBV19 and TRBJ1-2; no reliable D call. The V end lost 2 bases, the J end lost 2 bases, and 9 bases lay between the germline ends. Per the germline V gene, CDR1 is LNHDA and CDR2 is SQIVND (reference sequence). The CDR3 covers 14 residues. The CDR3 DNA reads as TGTGCCAGTAGTATACACAGATGGAACTATGGCTACACCTTC. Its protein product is CASSIHRWNYGYTF.

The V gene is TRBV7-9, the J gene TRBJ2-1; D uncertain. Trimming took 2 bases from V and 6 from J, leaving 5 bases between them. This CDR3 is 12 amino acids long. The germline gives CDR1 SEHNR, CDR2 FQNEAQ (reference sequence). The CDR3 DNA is TGTGCCAGCAGCTTAAAGCTCAATGAGCAGTTCTTC. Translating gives CASSLKLNEQFF.

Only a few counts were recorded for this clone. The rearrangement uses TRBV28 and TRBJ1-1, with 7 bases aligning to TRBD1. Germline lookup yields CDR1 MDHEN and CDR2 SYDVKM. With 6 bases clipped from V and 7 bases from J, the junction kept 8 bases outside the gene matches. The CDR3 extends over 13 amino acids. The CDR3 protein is CASSLYRGSEAFF. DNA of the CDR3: TGTGCCAGCAGCCTCTACAGGGGAAGTGAAGCTTTCTTT.

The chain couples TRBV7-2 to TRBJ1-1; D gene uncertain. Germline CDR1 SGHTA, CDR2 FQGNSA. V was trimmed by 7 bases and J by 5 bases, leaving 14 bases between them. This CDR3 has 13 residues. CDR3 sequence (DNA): TGTGCCAGCATTGGATTCGGAAAGACTGAAGCTTTCTTT. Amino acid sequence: CASIGFGKTEAFF.